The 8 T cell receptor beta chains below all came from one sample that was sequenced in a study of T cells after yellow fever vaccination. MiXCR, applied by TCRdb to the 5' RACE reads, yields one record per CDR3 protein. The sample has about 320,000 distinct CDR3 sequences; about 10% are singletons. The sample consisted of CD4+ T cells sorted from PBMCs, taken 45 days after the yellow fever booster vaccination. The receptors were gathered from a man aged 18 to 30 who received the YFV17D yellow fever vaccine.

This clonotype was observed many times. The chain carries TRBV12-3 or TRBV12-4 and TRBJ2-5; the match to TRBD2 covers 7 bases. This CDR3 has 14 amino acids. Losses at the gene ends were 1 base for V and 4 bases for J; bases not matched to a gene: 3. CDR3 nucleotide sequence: TGTGCCAGCAGTTTAGGGGGGGGTGGAGAGACCCAGTACTTC. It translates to CASSLGGGGETQYF.

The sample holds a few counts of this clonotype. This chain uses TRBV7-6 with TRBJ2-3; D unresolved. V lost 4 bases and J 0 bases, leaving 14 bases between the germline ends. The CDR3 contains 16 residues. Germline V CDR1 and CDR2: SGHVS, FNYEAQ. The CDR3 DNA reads TGTGCCAGCAGCTCCCGATACAAAACTAGCACAGATACGCAGTATTTT. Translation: CASSSRYKTSTDTQYF.

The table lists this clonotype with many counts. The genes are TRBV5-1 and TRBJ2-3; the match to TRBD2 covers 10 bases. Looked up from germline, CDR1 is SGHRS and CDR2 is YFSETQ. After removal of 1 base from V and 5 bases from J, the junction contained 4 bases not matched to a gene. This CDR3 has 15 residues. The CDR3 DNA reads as TGCGCCAGCAGCTTGTTAGCTAGCGGGGGAGATACGCAGTATTTT. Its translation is CASSLLASGGDTQYF.

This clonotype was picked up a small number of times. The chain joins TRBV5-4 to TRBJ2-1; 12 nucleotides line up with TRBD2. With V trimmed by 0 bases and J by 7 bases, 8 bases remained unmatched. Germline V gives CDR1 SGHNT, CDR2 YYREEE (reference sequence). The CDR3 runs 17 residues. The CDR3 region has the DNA TGTGCCAGCAGCTTGGCCTCCACTAGCGGGGGGACGAATGAGCAGTTCTTC. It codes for CASSLASTSGGTNEQFF.

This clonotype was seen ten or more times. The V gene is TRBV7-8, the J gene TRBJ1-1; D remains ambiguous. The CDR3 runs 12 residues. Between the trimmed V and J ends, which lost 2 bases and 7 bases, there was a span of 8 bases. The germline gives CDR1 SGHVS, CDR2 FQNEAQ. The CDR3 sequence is CASSLQESEAFF. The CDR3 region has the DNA TGTGCCAGCAGCTTACAGGAGAGTGAAGCTTTCTTT.

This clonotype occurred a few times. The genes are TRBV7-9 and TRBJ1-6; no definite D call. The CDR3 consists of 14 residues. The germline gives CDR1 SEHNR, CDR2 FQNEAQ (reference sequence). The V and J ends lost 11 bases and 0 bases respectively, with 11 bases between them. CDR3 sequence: CALRGSSYNSPLHF. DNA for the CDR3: TGTGCCCTGCGGGGAAGCTCCTATAATTCACCCCTCCACTTT.

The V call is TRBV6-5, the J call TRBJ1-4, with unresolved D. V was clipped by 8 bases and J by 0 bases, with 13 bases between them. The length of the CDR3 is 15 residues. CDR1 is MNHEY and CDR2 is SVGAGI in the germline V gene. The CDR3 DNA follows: TGTGCCAGCGGTCGTCGAGGTTCAACTAATGAAAAACTGTTTTTT. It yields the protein CASGRRGSTNEKLFF.

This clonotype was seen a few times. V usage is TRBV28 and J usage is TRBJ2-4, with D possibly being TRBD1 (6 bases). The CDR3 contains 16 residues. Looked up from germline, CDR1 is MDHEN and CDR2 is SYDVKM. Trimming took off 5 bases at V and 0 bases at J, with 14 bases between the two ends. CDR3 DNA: TGTGCCAGCAGTATGTACAGGGACCTAGCCAAAAACATTCAGTACTTC. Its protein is CASSMYRDLAKNIQYF.